This T cell receptor (beta chain) was captured by sequencing in a study of spatial heterogeneity in lung cancer. Germline CDR1 LGHDT, CDR2 YNNKEL (reference sequence). V was trimmed by 3 bases and J by 2 bases, leaving 11 bases between them. CDR3 size: 14 residues. Stated time point: sample taken at primary tumor resection. TCRdb recomputed calls from the 5' RACE reads with MiXCR, one row per CDR3 protein. Of around 92,000 distinct CDR3 sequences listed, 10% to 15% are singletons. This clonotype occurred many times. This chain connects TRBV3-1 to TRBJ2-7, with D perhaps matching TRBD2 (6 bases). The sequence came from a male donor with early-stage non-small cell lung cancer. The sample was PBMCs, taken at surgery. DNA for the CDR3: TGTGCCAGCAGCCACGGACTAAGGGCCTACGAGCAGTACTTC. This sequence encodes CASSHGLRAYEQYF.